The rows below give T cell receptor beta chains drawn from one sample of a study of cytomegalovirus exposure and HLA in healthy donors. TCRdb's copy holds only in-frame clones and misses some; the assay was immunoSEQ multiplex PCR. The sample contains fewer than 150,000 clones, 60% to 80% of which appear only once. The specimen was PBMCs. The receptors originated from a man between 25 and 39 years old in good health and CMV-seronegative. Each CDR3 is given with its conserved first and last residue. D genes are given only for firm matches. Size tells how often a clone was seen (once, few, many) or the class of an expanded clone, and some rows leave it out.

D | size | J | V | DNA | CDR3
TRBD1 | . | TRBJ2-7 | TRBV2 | TGTGCCAACGGATTGGACAGGGGGCAAGGACAGTACTTC | CANGLDRGQGQYF
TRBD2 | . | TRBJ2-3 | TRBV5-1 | TGCGCCAGCAGCGGGGGACTAGCGGGAGTGACGGATACGCAGTATTTT | CASSGGLAGVTDTQYF
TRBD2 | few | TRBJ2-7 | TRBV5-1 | TGCGCCAGCAGCTTCGGACTAGCGGGCGGGACTCCCTACGAGCAGTACTTC | CASSFGLAGGTPYEQYF
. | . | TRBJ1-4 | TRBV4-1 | TGCGCCAGCAGCCAAGCATCAGGGGTTCCTGAAAAACTGTTTTTT | CASSQASGVPEKLFF
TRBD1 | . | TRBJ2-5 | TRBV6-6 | TGTGCCAGCAGGGTACAGGGGGGACAGGAGACCCAGTACTTC | CASRVQGGQETQYF
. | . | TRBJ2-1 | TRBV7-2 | TGTGCCAGCAGCTTAGACGGTCCCTTGGATGAGCAGTTCTTC | CASSLDGPLDEQFF
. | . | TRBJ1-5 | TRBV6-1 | TGTGCCAGCAGTGGTGAGCGCAATCAGCCCCAGCATTTT | CASSGERNQPQHF
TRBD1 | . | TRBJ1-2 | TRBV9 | TGTGCCAGCAGCGTGGGGACAGCGTATATCTATGGCTACACCTTC | CASSVGTAYIYGYTF
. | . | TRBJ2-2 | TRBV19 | TGTGCCAGTAGTAGGGGGCAGCGGAGCACCGGGGAGCTGTTTTTT | CASSRGQRSTGELFF
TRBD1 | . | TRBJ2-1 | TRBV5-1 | TGCGCCAGCAGCCGGGACAGCTCCTACAATGAGCAGTTCTTC | CASSRDSSYNEQFF